The 12 T cell receptor beta chains below come from one sample, sequenced in a study of siplizumab effects on memory and regulatory T cells. This table comes from immunoSEQ multiplex PCR, and its TCRdb copy is limited to in-frame clones, with some not included. The table shows some 62,000 clones, with roughly 78% occurring only once. Sequencing was carried out using memory CD4+ T cells sorted from blood. Source of these receptors: a human donor in good health.

The chain has TRBV19 and TRBJ2-2; D is tentatively TRBD1 or TRBD2 (6 bases each). Trimming removed 6 bases from V and 0 bases from J, with 14 bases in between. Germline lookup yields CDR1 LNHDA and CDR2 SQIVND (reference sequence). This CDR3 comprises 16 residues. CDR3: CASSRTGASNTGELFF. In DNA, the CDR3 is TGTGCCAGTAGCCGGACGGGGGCGTCGAACACCGGGGAGCTGTTTTTT.

This clone was counted once. The CDR3: CAWESGQTQYF. The CDR3 DNA reads TGTGCCTGGGAAAGCGGGCAGACCCAGTACTTC. V and J are TRBV30 and TRBJ2-5; D is perhaps TRBD2 (6 bases). The CDR3 is made up of 11 amino acids. The V end lost 5 bases, the J end lost 6 bases, and 10 bases lay between the germline ends. The germline CDR1 and CDR2 sequences are GTSNPN and SVGIG (reference sequence).

J is TRBJ2-1 and V is TRBV19; TRBD2 aligns across 10 bases. In germline, CDR1 is LNHDA, CDR2 SQIVND (reference sequence). V lost 10 bases and J lost 9; bases outside the gene matches: 15. The CDR3 runs 15 residues. In DNA form, the CDR3 reads TGTGCCACCCACGCCGGGGCTAGCGGGGGAATTGAGCAGTTCTTC. Its translation: CATHAGASGGIEQFF.

This chain connects TRBV6-1 to TRBJ2-5; 7 bases fit TRBD1. In germline, CDR1 is MNHNS, CDR2 SASEGT. V was pared by 3 bases and J by 14 bases, with 6 bases of the junction left unmatched. The CDR3 spans 11 residues. CDR3 sequence: CASSEKGAGYF. CDR3 nucleotides: TGTGCCAGCAGTGAGAAGGGGGCAGGTTACTTC.

The rearrangement joins TRBV11-2 to TRBJ2-5, with a tentative D call TRBD2 (5 bases). Germline CDR1 reads SGHAT; CDR2 reads FQNNGV. Trimming shortened V by 5 bases and J by 6 bases, and 16 bases separated the two germline ends. The length of the CDR3 is 14 residues. CDR3 coding DNA: TGTGCCAGCAGCCCCTATTACGGGGTGAAGACCCAGTACTTC. Amino acids: CASSPYYGVKTQYF.

This chain uses TRBV5-1 with TRBJ1-4; D ambiguous. Germline loops: CDR1 SGHRS, CDR2 YFSETQ. The CDR3 totals 14 residues. V lost 3 bases to trimming and J lost 7 bases, with 13 bases between them. For the CDR3, the DNA is TGCGCCAGCAGCTGGAACCTCGACGCTGAAAAACTGTTTTTT. It specifies CASSWNLDAEKLFF.

Only a few counts were recorded for this clone. This chain uses TRBV4-2 with TRBJ2-7; 9 bases are shared with TRBD2. CDR3 length equals 18 residues. The J segment lost 3 bases and the V segment lost 0 bases, leaving 12 bases of the junction unmatched. The germline V gene encodes CDR1 LGHNA and CDR2 YNFKEQ. CDR3 in DNA: TGTGCCAGCAGCCAAGAGGCCTACGAAGCGGGGGGCCACTACGAGCAGTACTTC. Encoded protein: CASSQEAYEAGGHYEQYF.

This rearrangement joins TRBV7-9 to TRBJ2-7; a possible D gene is TRBD1 (5 bases). V was cut by 1 base and J by 12 bases, with 13 bases left in between. The CDR3 length is 12 residues. CDR1 is SEHNR, CDR2 FQNEAQ, per germline (reference sequence). The CDR3 nucleotides are TGTGCCAGCAGCTTAGAAAGTCGAAGGGGGTACTTC. Its translation is CASSLESRRGYF.

The genes are TRBV7-9 and TRBJ1-1, with D perhaps matching TRBD1 (6 bases). The V end lost 3 bases, the J end lost 1 base, and 15 bases lay between the germline ends. Germline V gene data show CDR1 as SEHNR and CDR2 as FQNEAQ (reference sequence). The CDR3 sequence is 16 residues long. CDR3 nucleotides: TGTGCCAGCAGCTTCCCTGGCACAGGGTGGAACACTGAAGCTTTCTTT. Translating gives CASSFPGTGWNTEAFF.

This chain connects TRBV28 to TRBJ2-7; D assignment may be TRBD1 or TRBD2 (5 bases each). This CDR3 is built from 13 residues. Trimming stripped 11 bases from V and 5 bases from J, with 19 bases between. The germline CDR1 and CDR2 sequences are MDHEN and SYDVKM. CDR3 protein: CASSGSGINEQYF. CDR3 nucleotide sequence: TGTGCCTCCTCAGGGTCGGGGATTAACGAGCAGTACTTC.

This clone was seen a few times. The rearrangement uses TRBV7-2 and TRBJ1-3; TRBD1 aligns across 9 bases. Germline CDR1 and CDR2: SGHTA and FQGNSA. V shed 5 bases, J shed 4 bases, and the junction held 3 bases outside the gene matches. The length of the CDR3 is 14 residues. CDR3 protein: CASSLTGGGNTIYF. Here the CDR3 DNA reads TGTGCCAGCAGCCTTACAGGGGGCGGAAACACCATATATTTT. Drawing the rest from reference TRBV7-2 and TRBJ1-3, the complete variable domain is GAGVSQSPSNKVTEKGKDVELRCDPISGHTALYWYRQSLGQGLEFLIYFQGNSAPDKSGLPSDRFSAERTGGSVSTLTIQRTQQEDSAVYLCASSLTGGGNTIYFGEGSWLTVV.

The rearrangement links TRBV5-1 to TRBJ2-3, with D perhaps TRBD1 (6 bases). The V end lost 4 bases, the J end lost 2 bases, and 17 bases lay between the germline ends. The CDR3 loop spans 16 amino acids. CDR1 and CDR2 from the germline V gene are SGHRS and YFSETQ. In nucleotides, the CDR3 is TGCGCCAGCAGCCCCGGCGTGGGGGCCCTCACAGATACGCAGTATTTT. It specifies CASSPGVGALTDTQYF.